The 15 T cell receptor beta chains in this list originate from one sample, sequenced in a study of long-term antiretroviral therapy in people with HIV. Samples were assayed with immunoSEQ v3.0 at survey level. Sequenced by immunoSEQ multiplex PCR; TCRdb stores in-frame clones only, minus some. This repertoire shows 24,000 or so clones, around 84% found once; its top ten account for roughly 10%. Sequenced material: unsorted PBMCs, taken 2.3 years after starting antiretroviral therapy. These receptors were taken from a man aged 40-49 years with HIV.

This sequence joins TRBV7-8 and TRBJ2-7, with a tentative D call TRBD1 (6 bases). The V and J ends lost 5 bases and 4 bases respectively, with 15 bases between them. This CDR3 is built from 14 residues. Per germline, CDR1 SGHVS and CDR2 FQNEAQ. The CDR3 bases are TGTGCCAGCAGCAAAGGGGGTCAGGATTACGAGCAGTACTTC. Amino acid sequence: CASSKGGQDYEQYF.

The count of this clone is one. This chain links TRBV10-3 with TRBJ2-1; D is unclear. CDR1 and CDR2 (germline): ENHRY, SYGVKD. The CDR3 sequence is 15 residues long. V lost 2 bases and J 7 bases, leaving 15 bases between the germline ends. CDR3: CAISELQIGWNEQFF. CDR3 DNA sequence: TGTGCCATCAGTGAGCTACAAATCGGATGGAATGAGCAGTTCTTC.

The rearrangement uses TRBV28 and TRBJ2-2; perhaps D is TRBD1 or TRBD2 (5 bases each). V lost 3 bases to trimming and J lost 4 bases, with 18 bases between them. Looked up from germline, CDR1 is MDHEN and CDR2 is SYDVKM. The CDR3 has 17 amino acids. The CDR3: CASSFVLGMGVTGELFF. In nucleotides, the CDR3 is TGTGCCAGCAGTTTCGTGCTGGGCATGGGGGTCACCGGGGAGCTGTTTTTT.

This rearrangement joins TRBV2 to TRBJ2-5, with D unclear. The V end lost 4 bases, the J end lost 7 bases, and 19 bases lay between the germline ends. The germline CDR1 and CDR2 sequences are SNHLY and FYNNEI. The CDR3 runs to 15 residues. The CDR3 loop is CASSGGPKNFGTQYF. In nucleotides, the CDR3 is TGTGCCAGCAGTGGCGGACCGAAAAATTTTGGGACCCAGTACTTC.

This chain uses TRBV18 with TRBJ1-4; no clear D. This CDR3 is 16 amino acids long. The germline V gene has CDR1 KGHSH and CDR2 LQKENI. The V end was cut by 2 bases, the J end by 0 bases, with 10 bases between. CDR3 loop: CASSPTSGSTNEKLFF. The DNA for the CDR3 is TGTGCCAGCTCACCAACAAGCGGGTCAACTAATGAAAAACTGTTTTTT.

The chain couples TRBV5-5 to TRBJ2-2; 12 bases are a match to TRBD2. The CDR3 runs to 16 residues. Per germline, CDR1 SGHKS and CDR2 YYEKEE (reference sequence). V was clipped by 4 bases and J by 5 bases; unmatched bases: 6. In DNA, the CDR3 is TGTGCCAGCAGCGGGGGACTAGCGGGTTTGACCGGGGAGCTGTTTTTT. It yields the protein CASSGGLAGLTGELFF.

The V and J genes are TRBV7-8 and TRBJ2-1; D is possibly TRBD2 (7 bases). With 4 bases removed from V and 2 bases from J, the gap between germline ends came to 12 bases. The germline gives CDR1 SGHVS, CDR2 FQNEAQ. This CDR3 has 15 residues. The CDR3 region is CASSSRGGAYNEQFF. The CDR3 bases are TGTGCCAGCAGCTCTCGAGGGGGGGCCTACAATGAGCAGTTCTTC.

The gene calls are TRBV2 and TRBJ1-1; D might be TRBD1 (5 bases). Germline values: CDR1 SNHLY, CDR2 FYNNEI. This CDR3 region has 13 residues. The germline V and J ends were trimmed by 3 bases and 1 base, with 6 bases remaining between them. CDR3 in DNA: TGTGCCAGCAGTGAGAGGGGGAACACTGAAGCTTTCTTT. It specifies CASSERGNTEAFF.

The chain links TRBV29-1 to TRBJ1-1, with D maybe TRBD1 (5 bases). The V gene's germline CDR1 is SQVTM and CDR2 ANQGSEA. The CDR3 consists of 24 residues. Between the trimmed V and J ends, which lost 2 bases and 4 bases, there was a span of 44 bases. The chain's CDR3 is CSVERVPTAAPPGLIQVVGTEAFF. Here the CDR3 DNA reads TGCAGCGTTGAAAGAGTACCGACAGCCGCCCCCCCAGGCCTAATTCAAGTGGTCGGCACTGAAGCTTTCTTT.

The chain uses TRBV14 and TRBJ2-3, with a possible D match to TRBD2 (6 bases). Germline V lookup: CDR1 SGHDN, CDR2 FVKESK. Trimming stripped 3 bases from V and 2 bases from J, with 12 bases between. CDR3 length: 15 residues. CDR3 nucleotides: TGTGCCAGCAGCCAGATCGGGGGACTCACAGATACGCAGTATTTT. Its protein product is CASSQIGGLTDTQYF.

The chain joins TRBV5-1 to TRBJ1-6; 7 nucleotides line up with TRBD1. CDR3 size: 15 residues. V dropped 4 bases and J dropped 7; count of bases not matched to a gene: 8. CDR1 is SGHRS, CDR2 YFSETQ, per germline. The CDR3 region is CASSPLGQTNSPLHF. The CDR3 nucleotides read TGCGCCAGCAGCCCCTTGGGACAGACCAATTCACCCCTCCACTTT.

This chain joins TRBV4-1 and TRBJ1-1; 10 bases are shared with TRBD1. After removal of 3 bases from V and 7 bases from J, the junction contained 5 bases not matched to a gene. The CDR3 length is 14 residues. Germline CDR1 MGHRA, CDR2 YSYEKL. The CDR3 DNA follows: TGCGCCAGCAGCCAGACAGGGGGCCCACGTGAAGCTTTCTTT. Protein sequence: CASSQTGGPREAFF.

The chain combines TRBV7-9 with TRBJ2-7; 10 bases match TRBD1. CDR3 size: 17 residues. V dropped 3 bases and J dropped 2; count of bases not matched to a gene: 10. The germline gives CDR1 SEHNR, CDR2 FQNEAQ (reference sequence). The CDR3 spells CASSFATGTGAAYEQYF. The CDR3 bases are TGTGCCAGCAGCTTCGCTACCGGGACAGGGGCTGCCTACGAGCAGTACTTC.

This rearrangement joins TRBV19 to TRBJ2-7, with 8 positions matching TRBD1. CDR1 is LNHDA and CDR2 is SQIVND in the germline V gene (reference sequence). V lost 1 base to trimming and J lost 4 bases; unmatched junction nucleotides: 6. The CDR3 consists of 15 residues. Here the CDR3 reads CASSIGPGGSYEQYF. CDR3 sequence (DNA): TGTGCCAGTAGTATAGGGCCAGGGGGCAGTTACGAGCAGTACTTC.

CDR3 sequence reads: CASGLLSFEAFF. CDR3 sequence (DNA): TGTGCTAGTGGTTTGTTGTCATTTGAAGCTTTCTTT. V is TRBV12-5 and J is TRBJ1-1; D remains unclear. Germline values: CDR1 LGHNT, CDR2 FRNRAP. The V gene lost 2 bases and the J gene lost 7 bases, with 8 bases spanning the gap. This CDR3 comprises 12 residues.